The 24 T cell receptor beta chains listed next were all sequenced from one sample in a study of cytomegalovirus exposure and HLA in healthy donors. A multiplex PCR was run with 60 Vbeta primers and 13 Jbeta primers. Clones were read by immunoSEQ multiplex PCR, and TCRdb kept only the in-frame ones, dropping some. The sample holds roughly 120,000 clones, roughly 72% seen once. Input material: PBMCs. These receptor sequences come from a woman aged 45-65 years in good health and CMV-seropositive.

This rearrangement joins TRBV10-3 to TRBJ1-3; D gene uncertain. Deletions cut 8 bases from V and 3 bases from J, with 11 bases between. Germline CDR1 ENHRY, CDR2 SYGVKD. This CDR3 is 13 amino acids long. CDR3 sequence reads: CAIFTEFGNTIYF. CDR3 DNA: TGTGCCATCTTCACAGAGTTTGGAAACACCATATATTTT.

The chain combines TRBV29-1 with TRBJ2-1; a weak D match, TRBD2 (8 bases). This CDR3 is 13 amino acids long. V was clipped by 5 bases and J by 7 bases, with 15 bases between them. The germline CDR1 and CDR2 sequences are SQVTM and ANQGSEA. The CDR3 spells CSVREGARNEQFF. CDR3 DNA sequence: TGCAGCGTTCGGGAGGGGGCGCGGAATGAGCAGTTCTTC.

This clone was seen only a few times. This chain uses TRBV2 with TRBJ1-4; 10 bases are a match to TRBD1. The V gene end was trimmed by 4 bases and the J gene end by 5 bases; junction bases not matched to a gene: 4. CDR1 SNHLY and CDR2 FYNNEI come from the germline V gene. This CDR3 is 15 amino acids long. DNA for the CDR3: TGTGCCAGCAGTGGGTGGACAGGGGGAAATGAAAAACTGTTTTTT. Translation gives CASSGWTGGNEKLFF. Full variable domain (missing parts from reference TRBV2 and TRBJ1-4): EPEVTQTPSHQVTQMGQEVILRCVPISNHLYFYWYRQILGQKVEFLVSFYNNEISEKSEIFDDQFSVERPDGSNFTLKIRSTKLEDSAMYFCASSGWTGGNEKLFFGSGTQLSVL.

This clone was observed a single time. The chain joins TRBV7-2 to TRBJ2-7; D is perhaps TRBD1 (5 bases). Germline CDR1 and CDR2: SGHTA and FQGNSA. The CDR3 totals 15 residues. Trimming stripped 1 base from V and 0 bases from J, with 10 bases between. CDR3 in amino acids: CASSLGGAFSYEQYF. As DNA, the CDR3 is TGTGCCAGCAGCTTAGGTGGGGCCTTCTCCTACGAGCAGTACTTC.

This clone turned up a few times. This chain connects TRBV5-8 to TRBJ2-2; 10 bases are a match to TRBD2. This CDR3 contains 16 residues. J gave up 4 bases and V 1 base, and 4 bases lay outside the gene matches. The germline gives CDR1 SGHTS, CDR2 YDEGEE. The CDR3 spells CASSLISGGPTGELFF. The CDR3 bases are TGTGCCAGCAGCTTGATTAGCGGGGGGCCCACCGGGGAGCTGTTTTTT.

V and J are TRBV5-6 and TRBJ1-3; a weak D match, TRBD1 (5 bases). The CDR3 runs 15 residues. Germline-derived CDR1 and CDR2 are SGHDT and YYEEEE. Trimming took 6 bases from V and 6 from J, leaving 19 bases between them. CDR3 DNA sequence: TGTGCCAGCACCTCTGGGCTACAGGACGCAAACACCATATATTTT. Translating it yields CASTSGLQDANTIYF. The variable domain in full, completed from reference TRBV5-6 and TRBJ1-3, reads DAGVTQSPTHLIKTRGQQVTLRCSPKSGHDTVSWYQQALGQGPQFIFQYYEEEERQRGNFPDRFSGHQFPNYSSELNVNALLLGDSALYLCASTSGLQDANTIYFGEGSWLTVV.

This clone appeared a few times. V gene TRBV19 combines with J gene TRBJ2-7, with D maybe TRBD1 (5 bases). V shed 3 bases and J shed 2 bases, with 17 bases lying between them. The germline gives CDR1 LNHDA, CDR2 SQIVND (reference sequence). The CDR3 runs 16 residues. For the CDR3, the DNA is TGTGCCAGTAGTATTTTATCGCAGGGTGGCGCCTACGAGCAGTACTTC. Translated: CASSILSQGGAYEQYF.

The V gene is TRBV15, the J gene TRBJ2-7, with 10 bases aligning to TRBD1. CDR3 length: 14 residues. The germline V gene encodes CDR1 LNHNV and CDR2 YYDKDF (reference sequence). J was trimmed by 3 bases and V by 1 base; bases with no gene match: 0. CDR3 in amino acids: CATSRGDRGYEQYF. Written as DNA, the CDR3 is TGTGCCACCAGCAGAGGGGACAGGGGCTACGAGCAGTACTTC.

The J gene is TRBJ1-3, the V gene TRBV6-1, with 9 bases lining up with TRBD1. V was pared by 6 bases and J by 4 bases, with 4 bases of the junction left unmatched. The germline CDR1 and CDR2 sequences are MNHNS and SASEGT. The CDR3 sequence is 14 residues long. The DNA for the CDR3 is TGTGCCAGCAGGGAGACAGGGGGAGGAAACACCATATATTTT. Its protein product is CASRETGGGNTIYF.

This clone was seen only a few times. V gene TRBV28 combines with J gene TRBJ1-1, with a weak D call TRBD1 (5 bases). Germline V CDR1 and CDR2: MDHEN, SYDVKM. V lost 5 bases, J lost 7 bases, and 23 bases lay in between. This CDR3 contains 16 residues. CDR3 in amino acids: CASSDSDVQRVREAFF. The CDR3 DNA sequence: TGTGCCAGCAGTGACAGTGACGTCCAGAGAGTCCGTGAAGCTTTCTTT.

The chain couples TRBV7-7 to TRBJ1-1, with D unresolved. This CDR3 is built from 13 residues. Trimming cost V 2 bases and J 1 base, with 5 bases left between them. Per germline, CDR1 SSHAT and CDR2 FNYEAQ (reference sequence). The CDR3 protein is CASSLQENTEAFF. Written as DNA, the CDR3 is TGTGCCAGCAGCTTACAGGAGAACACTGAAGCTTTCTTT.

The rearrangement links TRBV18 to TRBJ1-2; D may be TRBD1 (6 bases). There are 15 residues in the CDR3. V lost 3 bases and J 1 base, leaving 12 bases between the germline ends. CDR1 is KGHSH and CDR2 is LQKENI in the germline V gene. The CDR3 here is CASSPGASFNYGYTF. The CDR3 DNA sequence: TGTGCCAGCTCACCGGGGGCCAGTTTTAACTATGGCTACACCTTC.

V is TRBV5-6 and J is TRBJ2-7; no definite D call. Germline-derived CDR1 and CDR2 are SGHDT and YYEEEE. V lost 4 bases and J lost 0, with 5 bases in between. This CDR3 has 12 residues. Here the CDR3 DNA reads TGTGCCAGCAGCCATAGCTCCTACGAGCAGTACTTC. Translated, it gives CASSHSSYEQYF.

The V and J genes are TRBV2 and TRBJ2-5; 8 bases line up with TRBD2. The J call may be mistaken, given a closer DNA end match to TRBJ2-7. This CDR3 comprises 18 residues. The germline V gene has CDR1 SNHLY and CDR2 FYNNEI. CDR3 amino acids: CANTLSAGGPQYAYEQYF. Here the CDR3 DNA reads TGTGCCAACACCCTGAGTGCGGGAGGCCCTCAGTATGCCTACGAGCAGTACTTC.

V usage is TRBV21-1 and J usage is TRBJ1-5; the DNA was not used to check the table's D call, TRBD1. TRBV21-1 is noted as a pseudogene. CDR3 length: 16 residues. CDR3 protein: CASSKGTGVSNQPQHF. For the CDR3, the DNA is TGTGCCAGCAGCAAAGGGACAGGGGTAAGCAATCAGCCCCAGCATTTT.

V is TRBV14 and J is TRBJ2-2; D unresolved. Trimming removed 5 bases from V and 1 base from J, with 8 bases in between. In germline, CDR1 is SGHDN, CDR2 FVKESK. The CDR3 extends over 14 amino acids. Here the CDR3 DNA reads TGTGCCAGCAGCAGCTACTTGAACACCGGGGAGCTGTTTTTT. Its translation: CASSSYLNTGELFF.

This chain joins TRBV6-1 and TRBJ2-1, with 12 bases matching TRBD2. The CDR3 covers 15 residues. Trimming took 6 bases from V and 6 from J; bases not matched to a gene: 6. Germline values: CDR1 MNHNS, CDR2 SASEGT. CDR3 sequence reads: CASSPPSGRANEQFF. The CDR3, as DNA: TGTGCCAGCAGCCCCCCTAGCGGGAGGGCCAATGAGCAGTTCTTC.

This clone was observed a few times. The rearrangement joins TRBV10-3 to TRBJ2-3; D is possibly TRBD2 (5 bases). CDR3 length: 12 residues. Germline V gives CDR1 ENHRY, CDR2 SYGVKD. Trimming shortened V by 3 bases and J by 4 bases, and 5 bases separated the two germline ends. The CDR3 is CAISDGADTQYF. The DNA for the CDR3 is TGTGCCATCAGTGACGGGGCAGATACGCAGTATTTT.

The chain employs TRBV9 and TRBJ1-1, with D hard to call. The V end was cut by 2 bases, the J end by 3 bases, with 8 bases between. The CDR3 loop spans 13 amino acids. Germline V gene lookup returns CDR1 SGDLS and CDR2 YYNGEE. The CDR3 DNA is TGTGCCAGCAGCGTGATGGACTACACTGAAGCTTTCTTT. Amino acids: CASSVMDYTEAFF.

The chain links TRBV25-1 to TRBJ1-2; no clear D. The CDR3 is made up of 15 amino acids. Germline V gives CDR1 MGHDK, CDR2 SYGVNS. Trimming took 1 base from V and 2 from J, leaving 11 bases between them. DNA for the CDR3: TGTGCCAGCAGTGAATTCGTCGGCGGAAACTATGGCTACACCTTC. Translating it yields CASSEFVGGNYGYTF.

This rearrangement joins TRBV28 to TRBJ2-7, with a possible D match to TRBD1 (6 bases). This CDR3 spans 15 amino acids. Germline values: CDR1 MDHEN, CDR2 SYDVKM. Trimming removed 0 bases at V and 5 bases at J, with 14 bases between. The CDR3 nucleotides are TGTGCCAGCAGTTTATGGGGACAAATGAACCACGAGCAGTACTTC. Amino acid sequence: CASSLWGQMNHEQYF.

This chain connects TRBV28 to TRBJ1-1; TRBD1 is a possible D gene (6 bases). The V and J ends lost 4 bases and 5 bases respectively, with 20 bases between them. Germline assignment: CDR1 MDHEN and CDR2 SYDVKM. This CDR3 has 16 residues. The chain's CDR3 is CASSSAAGGARTEAFF. In nucleotides, the CDR3 is TGTGCCAGCAGTTCCGCCGCCGGGGGGGCGAGGACTGAAGCTTTCTTT.

On this clone itself: This CDR3 fails to terminate in the conserved phenylalanine or tryptophan, so it likely reflects a read error. This rearrangement joins TRBV4-2 to TRBJ2-2; unclear D gene. Germline CDR1 is LGHNA and CDR2 is YNFKEQ. V dropped 4 bases and J dropped 5 bases, with 14 bases sitting between them. This CDR3 is built from 15 residues. The CDR3 is CASSPGFVGTGELFV. The DNA for the CDR3 is TGTGCCAGCAGCCCGGGTTTCGTGGGAACCGGGGAGCTGTTTGTT.

The V and J genes are TRBV19 and TRBJ2-3, with D perhaps matching TRBD1 (5 bases). Trimming took off 0 bases at V and 5 bases at J, with 9 bases between the two ends. Germline values: CDR1 LNHDA, CDR2 SQIVND (reference sequence). This CDR3 is built from 14 residues. The CDR3 here is CASSIDGAEDTQYF. CDR3 in DNA: TGTGCCAGTAGTATAGATGGGGCAGAAGATACGCAGTATTTT. Based on the CDR3 plus reference TRBV19 and TRBJ2-3, the full variable domain is DGGITQSPKYLFRKEGQNVTLSCEQNLNHDAMYWYRQDPGQGLRLIYYSQIVNDFQKGDIAEGYSVSREKKESFPLTVTSAQKNPTAFYLCASSIDGAEDTQYFGPGTRLTVL.